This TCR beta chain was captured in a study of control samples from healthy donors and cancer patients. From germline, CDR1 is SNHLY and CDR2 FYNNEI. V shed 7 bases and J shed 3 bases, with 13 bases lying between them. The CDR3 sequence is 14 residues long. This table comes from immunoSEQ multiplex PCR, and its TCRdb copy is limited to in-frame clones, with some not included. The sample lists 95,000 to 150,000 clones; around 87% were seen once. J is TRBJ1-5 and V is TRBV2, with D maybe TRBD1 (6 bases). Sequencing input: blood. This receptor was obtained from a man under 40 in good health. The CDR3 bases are TGTGCCAGCACCGGGACATGGAACAATCAGCCCCAGCATTTT. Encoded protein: CASTGTWNNQPQHF.